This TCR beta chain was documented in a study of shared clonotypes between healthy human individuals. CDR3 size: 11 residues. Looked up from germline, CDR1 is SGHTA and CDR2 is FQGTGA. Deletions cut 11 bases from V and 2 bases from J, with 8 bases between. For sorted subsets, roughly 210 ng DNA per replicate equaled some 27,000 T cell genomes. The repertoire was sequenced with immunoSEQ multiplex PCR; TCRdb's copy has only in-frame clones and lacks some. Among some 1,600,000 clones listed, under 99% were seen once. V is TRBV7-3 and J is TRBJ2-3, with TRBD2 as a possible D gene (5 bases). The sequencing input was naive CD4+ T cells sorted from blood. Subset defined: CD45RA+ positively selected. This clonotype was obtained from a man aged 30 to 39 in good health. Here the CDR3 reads CAQRTTDTQYF. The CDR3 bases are TGTGCCCAGCGGACCACAGATACGCAGTATTTT. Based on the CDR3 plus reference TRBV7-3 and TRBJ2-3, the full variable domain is GAGVSQTPSNKVTEKGKYVELRCDPISGHTALYWYRQSLGQGPEFLIYFQGTGAADDSGLPNDRFFAVRPEGSVSTLKIQRTERGDSAVYLCAQRTTDTQYFGPGTRLTVL.